The rows below give T cell receptor beta chains drawn from one sample of a study of T cells in tumors after PD-1 blockade. TCRdb keeps only in-frame clones here, not all; method: immunoSEQ multiplex PCR. Counted here are 32,000 or so clones, around 80% occurring once; the ten biggest clones make up under 40%. This material consisted of PBMCs, taken before anti-PD-1 treatment. The source of these receptors is a human donor with basal cell carcinoma. Each CDR3 is given with its conserved first and last residue. A D gene is named only where the DNA matches it firmly. Not all rows give a size; the values are once, few, many and, for expanded clones, a class.

abundance	v_gene	d_gene	j_gene	CDR3nt	CDR3aa
NA	TRBV2	TRBD1	TRBJ2-1	TGTGCCAGCAGGGAAAACACCGGGACAGCAAACAATGAGCAGTTCTTC	CASRENTGTANNEQFF
NA	TRBV6-2/TRBV6-3	TRBD2	TRBJ2-2	TGTGCCAGCAGTTATTCGGGCGGGAGGAACACCGGGGAGCTGTTTTTT	CASSYSGGRNTGELFF
NA	TRBV6-5	NA	TRBJ1-5	TGTGTCAGCAGTCGGGGATACGACAGCAATCAGCCCCAGCATTTT	CVSSRGYDSNQPQHF
NA	TRBV7-9	TRBD1	TRBJ2-1	TGTGCCAGCAGCTCACGGTACGACAGGGGGCACGGAAATGAGCAGTTCTTC	CASSSRYDRGHGNEQFF
NA	TRBV28	NA	TRBJ2-2	TGTGCCAGCAGTAAACTCAAAGGGGCAGGAAACTCCGGGGAGCTGTTTTTT	CASSKLKGAGNSGELFF
NA	TRBV19	NA	TRBJ2-2	TGTGCCAGTAGTCAGCAGGGTGACACCGGGGAGCTGTTTTTT	CASSQQGDTGELFF
once	TRBV6-1	TRBD1	TRBJ2-4	TGTGCCAGCAGTGAATCGGCAGGGGGCGCAGACATTCAGTACTTC	CASSESAGGADIQYF
NA	TRBV3-1/TRBV3-2	NA	TRBJ1-1	TGTGCCAGCAGTCATCAGGGCCGCACTGAAGCTTTCTTT	CASSHQGRTEAFF
NA	TRBV7-2	NA	TRBJ2-7	TGTGCCAGCAGCTTCCAGGGGGGCCGGTCCGAGCAGTACTTC	CASSFQGGRSEQYF
NA	TRBV9	TRBD1	TRBJ2-1	TGTGCCAGCAGCGCCCCCGCGACAGGGGGCTCGGAGCAGTTCTTC	CASSAPATGGSEQFF
NA	TRBV7-2	TRBD1	TRBJ1-3	TGTGCCAGCAGCTTAGGGACAGGGGCGGGTGGAAACACCATATATTTT	CASSLGTGAGGNTIYF
NA	TRBV6-4	NA	TRBJ2-5	TGTGCCAGCAGTACGGACTATGGACAGACCCAGTACTTC	CASSTDYGQTQYF
NA	TRBV5-1	TRBD2	TRBJ2-7	TGCGCCAGCAGAATGGGCGGGAGTGGGTCCTACGAGCAGTACTTC	CASRMGGSGSYEQYF
NA	TRBV9	NA	TRBJ1-1	TGTGCCAGCAGCGTAGTCAGGGAGTGGACTGAAGCTTTCTTT	CASSVVREWTEAFF
NA	TRBV3-1/TRBV3-2	NA	TRBJ1-2	TGTGCCAGCAGCTACCGGGGACCCGCGGTCGGCTACACCTTC	CASSYRGPAVGYTF
NA	TRBV7-9	TRBD1	TRBJ2-5	TGTGCCAGCAGCGCCCTGAGGGACAGCCAAGAGACCCAGTACTTC	CASSALRDSQETQYF
NA	TRBV29-1	TRBD1	TRBJ1-1	TGCAGCGTCCTCGACAGGGTCAACACTGAAGCTTTCTTT	CSVLDRVNTEAFF
NA	TRBV7-6	TRBD1	TRBJ1-6	TGTGCCAGCAGCTTAGAAACAGGGGCGATGGATTCACCCCTCCACTTT	CASSLETGAMDSPLHF
NA	TRBV29-1	TRBD2	TRBJ2-2	TGCAGCGTTGATCCTAGCGGGGGGCGGGCCGGGGAGCTGTTTTTT	CSVDPSGGRAGELFF
NA	TRBV12-3/TRBV12-4	NA	TRBJ2-1	TGTGCCAGCAGTTTACAGGCGTACAATGAGCAGTTCTTC	CASSLQAYNEQFF
NA	TRBV9	NA	TRBJ2-7	TGTGCCAGCAGCGTAGGCGAAGCCTTGGGGGAGCAGTACTTC	CASSVGEALGEQYF
NA	TRBV14	NA	TRBJ1-2	TGTGCCAGCAGCCTTCAAAACTATGGCTACACCTTC	CASSLQNYGYTF
NA	TRBV21-1	NA	TRBJ2-5	TGTGCCAGCCCCCCTATGGAGGGGAAAGAGACCCAGTACTTC	CASPPMEGKETQYF
few	TRBV29-1	NA	TRBJ1-5	TGCAGCGGCGACGGTGGAAGCAATCAGCCCCAGCATTTT	CSGDGGSNQPQHF
NA	TRBV9	TRBD2	TRBJ2-3	TGTGCCAGCAGCCCCGTCGGACTAGCGGACTATAGCACAGATACGCAGTATTTT	CASSPVGLADYSTDTQYF
many	TRBV5-1	NA	TRBJ1-2	TGCGCCAGCAGCTTGGCTTTTGGGACTTATGGCTACACCTTC	CASSLAFGTYGYTF
NA	TRBV19	TRBD1	TRBJ2-1	TGTGCCAGTAGTATAGTTACAGGGGTCTACAATGAGCAGTTCTTC	CASSIVTGVYNEQFF
NA	TRBV5-6	NA	TRBJ1-5	TGTGCCAGCAGCTTGCCAGGCCAGCCCCAGCATTTT	CASSLPGQPQHF
NA	TRBV4-2	NA	TRBJ1-1	TGTGCCACGTCCGTAGGGAGCAACACTGAAGCTTTCTTT	CATSVGSNTEAFF
NA	TRBV9	NA	TRBJ2-7	TGTGCCAGCAGCCGACTAGACACCGTATCTTACGAGCAGTACTTC	CASSRLDTVSYEQYF
NA	TRBV2	NA	TRBJ1-2	TGTGCCAGCAGCCTCATGACGGGGGTTGATGGCTACACCTTC	CASSLMTGVDGYTF
NA	TRBV9	TRBD2	TRBJ2-3	TGTGCCAGCAGCGTAGGCTTGCGGGGGGTCTTCACAGATACGCAGTATTTT	CASSVGLRGVFTDTQYF
NA	TRBV11-3	TRBD2	TRBJ2-1	TGTGCCAGCAGCCCTGGGACTAGCGGATACAATGAGCAGTTCTTC	CASSPGTSGYNEQFF
once	TRBV2	NA	TRBJ2-5	TGTGCCAGCAAATACGGCACGGCTGTCCAAGAGACCCAGTACTTC	CASKYGTAVQETQYF
NA	TRBV5-1	TRBD2	TRBJ2-4	TGCGCCAGCAGCTTGGAATTGAGGACTAGCGGGTCTGGGGCTCAAAACATTCAGTACTTC	CASSLELRTSGSGAQNIQYF
few	TRBV6-5	NA	TRBJ1-2	TGTGCCAGCAGTTACTCGACGGGGGCCAGTGGCTACACCTTC	CASSYSTGASGYTF
NA	TRBV19	NA	TRBJ1-2	TGTGTCGGGGGAGGAAACTATGGCTACACCTTC	CVGGGNYGYTF
once	TRBV19	NA	TRBJ1-2	TGTGCCAGTAGTATTTCATGGGGGGCGCGCGGCTACACCTTC	CASSISWGARGYTF
NA	TRBV19	TRBD1	TRBJ2-1	TGTGCCAGTTCTTTAGGCCGACAGGGTTACAATGAGCAGTTCTTC	CASSLGRQGYNEQFF
many	TRBV5-1	NA	TRBJ1-6	TGCGCCAGCAGCTTGGGGGGATCCTATAATTCACCCCTCCACTTT	CASSLGGSYNSPLHF
NA	TRBV5-6	NA	TRBJ1-5	TGTGCCAGCAGCTTAGGGGGGGCTCAGCCCCAGCATTTT	CASSLGGAQPQHF
once	TRBV19	TRBD1	TRBJ1-5	TGTGCCAGTAGTGGGCCGGGACAGGGAAGAAGTCAGCCCCAGCATTTT	CASSGPGQGRSQPQHF
few	TRBV14	NA	TRBJ2-5	TGTGCCAGCAGCCAATGGGAGACCCAAGAGACCCAGTACTTC	CASSQWETQETQYF
NA	TRBV5-4	NA	TRBJ2-4	TGTGCCAGCAGCCTGCAGGGTGGAGCCAAAAACATTCAGTACTTC	CASSLQGGAKNIQYF
NA	TRBV7-2	NA	TRBJ2-7	TGTGCCAGCAGCGAAGGGACCTACGAGCAGTACTTC	CASSEGTYEQYF
NA	TRBV4-3	TRBD1	TRBJ2-5	TGCGCCAGCAGCCAAGGCGACAGGGGGCGACATCCCCTACAAGAGACCCAGTACTTC	CASSQGDRGRHPLQETQYF
NA	TRBV20-1	NA	TRBJ2-7	TGCAGTGCTCGAGGGGTCGAGCAGTACTTC	CSARGVEQYF
NA	TRBV24-1	TRBD2	TRBJ2-1	TGTGCCACCAGTGATCCTGGGACTAGCGGGAGTAGGGATGAGCAGTTCTTC	CATSDPGTSGSRDEQFF
NA	TRBV7-8	TRBD1	TRBJ1-5	TGTGCCAGCAGCCAACAGGGGTCTTGGGGCCAGCCCCAGCATTTT	CASSQQGSWGQPQHF
few	TRBV7-3	NA	TRBJ1-6	TGTGCCAGCAGCTCCGACCCTAATTCACCCCTCCACTTT	CASSSDPNSPLHF
NA	TRBV24-1	NA	TRBJ1-5	TGTGCCACCAGTGATTCAGGTCCCTTTGATACAGCCCAGCATTTT	CATSDSGPFDTAQHF
NA	TRBV6-5	NA	TRBJ1-6	TGTGCCGCTTCGACAGGAGTCAATAATTCACCCCTCCACTTT	CAASTGVNNSPLHF
NA	TRBV19	TRBD1	TRBJ1-1	TGTGCCAGTAGTGCGCGCATCACCGGGACAGCAAACACTGAAGCTTTCTTT	CASSARITGTANTEAFF
NA	TRBV27	NA	TRBJ1-6	TGTGCCAGCAGTCAACAGGGTATCGTTTCACCCCTCCACTTT	CASSQQGIVSPLHF
NA	TRBV27	NA	TRBJ2-7	TGTGCCAGCAGCTTTTCTAATACAGGGAGAAGGCAGTACTTC	CASSFSNTGRRQYF